This TCR beta chain is drawn from a study of blood T cells in healthy people across ages. For the second PCR, which ran for about 7 to 11 cycles, a sample-barcoded 5' primer and a J-beta primer mix were used. TCRdb re-derived calls from the 5' RACE reads in MiXCR, one entry per CDR3 protein. This sample has over 1,300,000 distinct CDR3 sequences, with around 59% found just once. This CDR3 is 16 amino acids long. Between the trimmed V and J ends, which lost 1 base and 3 bases, there was a span of 16 bases. CDR1 is MGHRA, CDR2 YSYEKL, per germline. The chain has TRBV4-1 and TRBJ2-7; D is ambiguous. The sequenced material came from blood. This clonotype was obtained from a young man in good health. The CDR3 is CASSQVGGMGNYEQYF. The CDR3 coding sequence is TGCGCCAGCAGCCAAGTGGGTGGGATGGGAAACTACGAGCAGTACTTC.